These 5 T cell receptor beta chains were all obtained from the same sample, sequenced in a study of T-cell reconstitution after alpha-beta-depleted transplantation in children. Unique molecular identifiers featured in how the TCRbeta library was prepared. TCRdb redid the calling of the PCR reads with MiXCR, one entry per CDR3 protein. The table has just under 550,000 distinct CDR3 sequences, 15% to 20% seen once. The source was PBMCs from the stem cell graft donor, collected from the stem cell graft. These receptors all come from a human donor who donated a stem cell graft to a child with acute lymphoblastic leukemia.

The sample holds a few counts of this clonotype. The chain joins TRBV29-1 to TRBJ2-6; 9 bases agree with TRBD1. This CDR3 comprises 18 residues. J was trimmed by 2 bases and V by 6 bases; bases with no gene match: 14. In germline, CDR1 is SQVTM, CDR2 ANQGSEA. The CDR3 DNA reads as TGCAGCGTCCTAACGCGGACAGGGGACTACCCTGGGGCCAACGTCCTGACTTTC. Translated, it gives CSVLTRTGDYPGANVLTF.

J is TRBJ2-2 and V is TRBV29-1; D remains ambiguous. Germline V lookup: CDR1 SQVTM, CDR2 ANQGSEA. The CDR3 sequence is 13 residues long. The V and J ends lost 4 bases and 0 bases respectively, with 6 bases between them. CDR3 DNA sequence: TGCAGCGTTGCCGGGCCGAACACCGGGGAGCTGTTTTTT. Protein: CSVAGPNTGELFF.

This clonotype was detected only a few times. J is TRBJ2-5 and V is TRBV4-2; D is perhaps TRBD1 or TRBD2 (5 bases each). Looked up from germline, CDR1 is LGHNA and CDR2 is YNFKEQ. V gave up 0 bases and J gave up 6 bases, with 20 bases separating them. The CDR3 covers 17 residues. The CDR3 DNA reads TGTGCCAGCAGCCAAGAATTGAAGGGCAGGGACCGAAAGACCCAGTACTTC. This encodes CASSQELKGRDRKTQYF.

This clonotype has a handful of counts. This chain links TRBV5-1 with TRBJ2-7, with TRBD1 identical over 9 bases. Germline assignment: CDR1 SGHRS and CDR2 YFSETQ. The V segment lost 0 bases and the J segment 2 bases; nucleotides outside the gene matches: 3. The CDR3 is 15 residues long. CDR3 sequence reads: CASSLEGTGTYEQYF. Written as DNA, the CDR3 is TGCGCCAGCAGCTTGGAGGGGACAGGGACCTACGAGCAGTACTTC.

This clonotype was detected only a few times. This sequence joins TRBV30 and TRBJ1-2; no reliable D call. CDR3 size: 12 residues. Germline V gene lookup returns CDR1 GTSNPN and CDR2 SVGIG (reference sequence). The V end lost 7 bases, the J end lost 5 bases, and 14 bases lay between the germline ends. CDR3 protein: CAYPGRWYGYTF. CDR3 DNA: TGTGCCTACCCGGGTAGATGGTATGGCTACACCTTC.